This TCR beta chain was documented in a study of TIL therapy for anti-PD-1-resistant metastatic lung cancer. As to time point: pre-treatment sample, taken before nivolumab and TIL therapy. This CDR3 comprises 15 residues. V lost 2 bases and J lost 4, with 12 bases in between. CDR1 and CDR2 (germline): SGHKS, YYEKEE (reference sequence). The libraries were made with immunoSEQ v3. Measured with immunoSEQ multiplex PCR; TCRdb has only the in-frame clones, and not every one. Of fewer than 40,000 clones listed, about 80% were seen once; the top ten hold about 3%. The sequenced sample was blood, obtained at baseline. The sequence derives from a woman between 25 and 85 years old with non-small cell lung cancer. This chain joins TRBV5-5 and TRBJ2-2; D unresolved. The chain's CDR3 is CASSFGPVGTGELFF. The DNA for the CDR3 is TGTGCCAGCAGCTTCGGACCCGTGGGCACCGGGGAGCTGTTTTTT.